Listed below are T cell receptor beta chains from one sample, sequenced in a study of T-cell memory formation after mild COVID-19. Via MiXCR, TCRdb re-called the 5' RACE reads, giving one row per CDR3 protein. This repertoire shows fewer than 400,000 distinct CDR3 sequences, approximately 16% found once; its top ten account for under 25%. The sample comprised PBMCs or a T cell subset sorted from them (not recorded which). The receptors here all came from a man aged 18 to 35 who had mild COVID-19 (a few samples of this study predate the infection). Cell type and time point are not known. Each CDR3 is given with its conserved first and last residue. The D gene is left open where the match is weak. The size field is filled for only some rows; it gives once, few, many or a size class.

cdr3_aa	cdr3_nt	clone_size	v_call	j_call	d_call
CASTRTSGSTDTQYF	TGTGCCAGCACGAGGACTAGCGGTAGCACAGATACGCAGTATTTT	.	TRBV12-3/TRBV12-4	TRBJ2-3	TRBD2
CASSSRTSGSYNEQFF	TGTGCCAGCAGTTCCCGGACTAGCGGGTCCTACAATGAGCAGTTCTTC	few	TRBV6-5	TRBJ2-1	TRBD2
CSALTGGGETQYF	TGCAGCGCATTGACTGGGGGCGGAGAGACCCAGTACTTC	.	TRBV29-1	TRBJ2-5	.
CASSLRDSTTYEQYF	TGTGCCAGCAGCCTCCGGGACAGCACCACCTACGAGCAGTACTTC	.	TRBV3-1	TRBJ2-7	TRBD1
CASRQNTEAFF	TGTGCCAGCAGACAGAACACTGAAGCTTTCTTT	many	TRBV6-2/TRBV6-3	TRBJ1-1	.
CASSRPSGEQYF	TGTGCCAGCAGTCGACCCTCAGGGGAGCAGTACTTC	.	TRBV6-4	TRBJ2-7	.
CSASSRAGDTQYF	TGCAGTGCTAGTTCGAGGGCTGGGGATACGCAGTATTTT	few	TRBV20-1	TRBJ2-3	.
CASRSTGASNEKLFF	TGTGCCAGCAGATCAACGGGGGCGTCTAATGAAAAACTGTTTTTT	.	TRBV6-5	TRBJ1-4	.
CASSLADREAEAFF	TGTGCCAGCAGCTTAGCGGACAGGGAGGCTGAAGCTTTCTTT	few	TRBV7-8	TRBJ1-1	TRBD1
CASSRERGVYNEQFF	TGCGCCAGCAGCCGAGAGCGGGGGGTATACAATGAGCAGTTCTTC	.	TRBV4-3	TRBJ2-1	TRBD2
CASSSAAGTGRYSTDTQYF	TGTGCCAGCAGTTCCGCCGCCGGGACAGGGCGTTATAGCACAGATACGCAGTATTTT	.	TRBV7-9	TRBJ2-3	TRBD1
CASSLPAVNEQFF	TGTGCCAGCAGCCTCCCGGCTGTGAATGAGCAGTTCTTC	few	TRBV7-2	TRBJ2-1	.
CASSLGTSPNEQFF	TGTGCCAGCAGTTTAGGGACTAGCCCCAATGAGCAGTTCTTC	few	TRBV27	TRBJ2-1	TRBD2
CASSPRGDARNEQFF	TGTGCCAGCAGCCCCAGAGGGGATGCTCGGAATGAGCAGTTCTTC	few	TRBV12-3/TRBV12-4	TRBJ2-1	.
CASSGPGQYEKLFF	TGTGCCAGCAGCGGCCCGGGACAGTATGAAAAACTGTTTTTT	few	TRBV11-2	TRBJ1-4	TRBD1
CASSTRGRLAGANVLTF	TGTGCCAGCAGCACCCGGGGACGGCTCGCTGGGGCCAACGTCCTGACTTTC	.	TRBV7-8	TRBJ2-6	.
CASRQTRDEQFF	TGTGCCAGCAGACAGACGAGGGATGAGCAGTTCTTC	.	TRBV6-2/TRBV6-3	TRBJ2-1	.
CASSLLGFQPQHF	TGTGCCAGCAGTTTATTGGGGTTTCAGCCCCAGCATTTT	few	TRBV27	TRBJ1-5	.
CSVSTPSTDTQYF	TGCAGTGTTTCCACCCCTAGCACAGATACGCAGTATTTT	.	TRBV20-1	TRBJ2-3	.
CASSLIPASTDTQYF	TGCGCCAGCAGCTTGATCCCGGCTAGCACAGATACGCAGTATTTT	.	TRBV5-1	TRBJ2-3	.
CASARPGDTQYF	TGTGCCAGCGCGCGTCCAGGGGATACGCAGTATTTT	.	TRBV27	TRBJ2-3	.
CASSQEARIGELFF	TGCGCCAGCAGCCAGGAAGCCCGGATCGGGGAGCTGTTTTTT	few	TRBV4-3	TRBJ2-2	.
CATSSRTSGGRSGANVLTF	TGTGCCACCAGCAGTCGGACTAGCGGGGGCCGCTCTGGGGCCAACGTCCTGACTTTC	.	TRBV15	TRBJ2-6	TRBD2
CASSLGTGFGYGYTF	TGTGCCAGCAGCTTAGGGACAGGGTTTGGCTATGGCTACACCTTC	.	TRBV7-8	TRBJ1-2	TRBD1
CSVEEPRTGGTHSGNTIYF	TGCAGCGTTGAAGAGCCCAGGACAGGGGGTACCCACTCTGGAAACACCATATATTTT	.	TRBV29-1	TRBJ1-3	TRBD1
CASSLDSSAFYGYTF	TGTGCCAGCAGTTTGGACAGCTCCGCTTTCTATGGCTACACCTTC	.	TRBV27	TRBJ1-2	.
CASSSYAGQGYNEQFF	TGTGCCAGCAGCTCCTACGCGGGACAGGGATACAATGAGCAGTTCTTC	.	TRBV5-4	TRBJ2-1	TRBD1
CASSTGTGTYEQYF	TGCGCCAGCAGCACTGGGACAGGGACCTACGAGCAGTACTTC	few	TRBV5-1	TRBJ2-7	TRBD1
CASESGGAYNEQFF	TGTGCCAGCGAAAGCGGGGGGGCTTACAATGAGCAGTTCTTC	.	TRBV6-1	TRBJ2-1	TRBD2
CASSQEWRQADSGNTIYF	TGCGCCAGCAGCCAAGAATGGCGACAGGCGGACTCTGGAAACACCATATATTTT	few	TRBV4-1	TRBJ1-3	.
CASSYRWTEAFF	TGTGCCAGCAGTTACAGATGGACTGAAGCTTTCTTT	.	TRBV6-5	TRBJ1-1	.
CASSFRGSPPLNIQYF	TGTGCCAGCAGTTTCCGGGGGAGCCCCCCGCTAAACATTCAGTACTTC	.	TRBV12-3/TRBV12-4	TRBJ2-4	.
CATSSHGLGMAGELFF	TGTGCCACCAGTTCACACGGCCTCGGGATGGCCGGGGAGCTGTTTTTT	.	TRBV24-1	TRBJ2-2	.